Shown below are 2 T cell receptor beta chains from a single sample sequenced in a study of cytomegalovirus exposure and HLA in healthy donors. Using immunoSEQ multiplex PCR, the repertoire was profiled, and TCRdb retains in-frame clones only, with some absent. The sample records 82,000 or so clones, 95% being singletons. The sequencing sample was made of PBMCs. These receptors came from a woman between 18 and 29 years old in good health and CMV-seronegative.

V is TRBV5-5 and J is TRBJ2-3, with 8 bases matching TRBD2. The CDR3 contains 14 residues. In germline, CDR1 is SGHKS, CDR2 YYEKEE (reference sequence). The trim removed 3 bases at V and 1 base at J, leaving 1 base unmatched. CDR3 in amino acids: CASSSLAGTDTQYF. The CDR3 region has the DNA TGTGCCAGCAGCTCACTAGCGGGCACAGATACGCAGTATTTT.

The chain has TRBV7-9 and TRBJ2-7, with 8 bases fitting TRBD2. V shed 6 bases and J 0 bases; nucleotides not matched to a gene: 10. This CDR3 contains 16 residues. The germline gives CDR1 SEHNR, CDR2 FQNEAQ (reference sequence). The CDR3 region is CASSFDTGGPSYEQYF. CDR3 DNA sequence: TGTGCCAGCAGTTTCGACACGGGGGGGCCCTCCTACGAGCAGTACTTC.